This is a list of T cell receptor beta chains from one sample in a study of shared clonotypes between healthy human individuals. Repertoires were generated with immunoSEQ multiplex PCR, while TCRdb's copy carries only in-frame clones and drops some. The sample records approximately 940,000 clones, approximately 80% being singletons. Source material: memory CD4+ T cells sorted from blood. All receptors come from a man aged 18 to 30 in good health. Both conserved end residues are part of each CDR3. Fields, in order: J gene, V gene, clone size, CDR3 protein. Clone size appears in some rows only: once, few, many, or a class for an expanded clone.

J gene: TRBJ1-2
V gene: TRBV19
clone size: once
CDR3 protein: CASSPQGSYGYTF

J gene: TRBJ2-7
V gene: TRBV4-3
clone size: .
CDR3 protein: CASSPLAAATYEQYF

J gene: TRBJ1-2
V gene: TRBV7-2
clone size: .
CDR3 protein: CASSQTGNYGYTF

J gene: TRBJ2-3
V gene: TRBV25-1
clone size: .
CDR3 protein: CASSAGLAVDTQYF

J gene: TRBJ1-6
V gene: TRBV27
clone size: .
CDR3 protein: CASSLGDLNSPLHF

J gene: TRBJ2-7
V gene: TRBV30
clone size: .
CDR3 protein: CALAAAYEQYF

J gene: TRBJ2-3
V gene: TRBV6-6
clone size: .
CDR3 protein: CASSASGTTDTQYF

J gene: TRBJ2-7
V gene: TRBV7-9
clone size: .
CDR3 protein: CASSLKRTGLDEQYF

J gene: TRBJ2-5
V gene: TRBV10-3
clone size: .
CDR3 protein: CAISESGVGTQYF

J gene: TRBJ2-1
V gene: TRBV6-5
clone size: .
CDR3 protein: CASSYEGASRNEQFF

J gene: TRBJ1-1
V gene: TRBV19
clone size: .
CDR3 protein: CASSIKGKAFF

J gene: TRBJ2-7
V gene: TRBV10-2
clone size: .
CDR3 protein: CASSEIEVSRYEQYF

J gene: TRBJ2-1
V gene: TRBV10-1
clone size: few
CDR3 protein: CASSEPGLAGNEQFF

J gene: TRBJ1-1
V gene: TRBV28
clone size: .
CDR3 protein: CASSSPRVSMNTEAFF

J gene: TRBJ2-1
V gene: TRBV4-1
clone size: .
CDR3 protein: CASSQSISGRSNEQFF

J gene: TRBJ1-1
V gene: TRBV28
clone size: once
CDR3 protein: CASRPGTPNTEAFF

J gene: TRBJ2-7
V gene: TRBV5-1
clone size: .
CDR3 protein: CASSLASGILAGEQYF

J gene: TRBJ2-7
V gene: TRBV11-2
clone size: .
CDR3 protein: CASRLAGTSEQYF

J gene: TRBJ1-5
V gene: TRBV15
clone size: .
CDR3 protein: CATSGRSNQPQHF

J gene: TRBJ2-5
V gene: TRBV19
clone size: .
CDR3 protein: CASRSSGTGTQYF

J gene: TRBJ2-5
V gene: TRBV5-6
clone size: .
CDR3 protein: CASIPGNQETQYF

J gene: TRBJ1-1
V gene: TRBV27
clone size: .
CDR3 protein: CASSPRQGTEAFF

J gene: TRBJ2-7
V gene: TRBV9
clone size: .
CDR3 protein: CASSVEAGTLEQYF

J gene: TRBJ2-1
V gene: TRBV7-2
clone size: .
CDR3 protein: CASSRDNNEQFF

J gene: TRBJ2-3
V gene: TRBV7-3
clone size: .
CDR3 protein: CASSLRAATDTQYF

J gene: TRBJ2-3
V gene: TRBV13
clone size: .
CDR3 protein: CASSLWGQAGEDTQYF

J gene: TRBJ1-3
V gene: TRBV25-1
clone size: .
CDR3 protein: CASSDGSSGNTIYF

J gene: TRBJ2-2
V gene: TRBV10-3
clone size: few
CDR3 protein: CATSGTANTGELFF

J gene: TRBJ2-1
V gene: TRBV18
clone size: .
CDR3 protein: CASSPPGAGWRKFF

J gene: TRBJ1-5
V gene: TRBV10-3
clone size: .
CDR3 protein: CAISDGVGQPQHF

J gene: TRBJ2-7
V gene: TRBV5-4
clone size: .
CDR3 protein: CASSYGTVYEQYF

J gene: TRBJ1-5
V gene: TRBV6-1
clone size: .
CDR3 protein: CASSATQNQPQHF

J gene: TRBJ1-1
V gene: TRBV30
clone size: .
CDR3 protein: CAWRSARGNTEAFF

J gene: TRBJ1-5
V gene: TRBV5-8
clone size: few
CDR3 protein: CASSAGYQGNQPQHF

J gene: TRBJ2-2
V gene: TRBV6-5
clone size: few
CDR3 protein: CASSSRGPGELFF

J gene: TRBJ2-2
V gene: TRBV7-9
clone size: .
CDR3 protein: CASTPPGGTTNTGELFF

J gene: TRBJ1-4
V gene: TRBV28
clone size: .
CDR3 protein: CASSLPPGQKGKLFF

J gene: TRBJ2-3
V gene: TRBV15
clone size: .
CDR3 protein: CATSRDGKNRDRGTDTQYF

J gene: TRBJ2-1
V gene: TRBV7-2
clone size: .
CDR3 protein: CASSQGAFSYNEQFF

J gene: TRBJ1-3
V gene: TRBV18
clone size: .
CDR3 protein: CASSDASGGNTIYF

J gene: TRBJ1-4
V gene: TRBV28
clone size: .
CDR3 protein: CASSPPGSFSEKLFF

J gene: TRBJ2-7
V gene: TRBV7-2
clone size: .
CDR3 protein: CASSLVGRAHEQYF

J gene: TRBJ1-6
V gene: TRBV4-1
clone size: once
CDR3 protein: CASSQDPGLHLYNSPLHF

J gene: TRBJ2-5
V gene: TRBV4-1
clone size: .
CDR3 protein: CASSQGDRGRETQYF

J gene: TRBJ1-1
V gene: TRBV6-5
clone size: .
CDR3 protein: CASSYSTGSPDTEAFF